A selection of T cell receptor beta chains follows, all from one sample in a study of blood T cell repertoires in COVID-19. The method was immunoSEQ multiplex PCR; TCRdb's version includes in-frame clones alone and lacks a portion of them. The data show 50,000 to 75,000 clones, 79% seen once. The specimen was peripheral blood. The receptors here all came from a woman of 80 years or more with active or convalescent COVID-19. Each CDR3 is given with its conserved first and last residue. The order of the fields is CDR3 length, V gene, D gene, J gene, clone size, CDR3 DNA, CDR3 protein. The D gene is left open where the match is weak. Clone size is given for some rows only: seen once, a few or many times, or a class if the clone is expanded.

14	TRBV13	TRBD2	TRBJ2-3	NA	TGTGCCAGCAGCTTCGGACTAGCGACAGATACGCAGTATTTT	CASSFGLATDTQYF
13	TRBV30	TRBD1	TRBJ1-2	NA	TGTGCCTGGAGTGTACGGCTTGCAGGGGGGTACACCTTC	CAWSVRLAGGYTF
11	TRBV20-1	NA	TRBJ2-1	NA	TGCAGTGCACCAGGATGGGATGAGCAGTTCTTC	CSAPGWDEQFF
13	TRBV9	NA	TRBJ1-1	once	TGTGCCAGCAGCGTAGCCAACAGGGCAGAAGCTTTCTTT	CASSVANRAEAFF
15	TRBV5-6	TRBD1	TRBJ1-5	NA	TGTGCCAGCAGCCCCGGGACAGGGATGACTCAGCCCCAGCATTTT	CASSPGTGMTQPQHF
17	TRBV6-1	TRBD2	TRBJ2-4	NA	TGTGCCAGCAGTGCATCAACTAGCGGGGGGACCAAAAACATTCAGTACTTC	CASSASTSGGTKNIQYF
13	TRBV19	NA	TRBJ1-2	NA	TGTGCCAGTAGTTCCACAGGGAGCGATGGCTACACCTTC	CASSSTGSDGYTF
16	TRBV9	TRBD1	TRBJ1-3	NA	TGTGCCAGCAGCGCCGGACAGGAGATCTCTGGAAACACCATATATTTT	CASSAGQEISGNTIYF
13	TRBV12-5	NA	TRBJ1-4	NA	TGTGCTAGTGGTTTGTTGGGGAGCGAAAAACTGTTTTTT	CASGLLGSEKLFF
15	TRBV9	NA	TRBJ1-1	once	TGTGCCAGCAGCGCCTTGGGCCCTACGAACACTGAAGCTTTCTTT	CASSALGPTNTEAFF
15	TRBV7-2	TRBD2	TRBJ2-1	NA	TGTGCCAGCAGCGAGGACTCAGCGGGGTACAATGAGCAGTTCTTC	CASSEDSAGYNEQFF